This T cell receptor (beta chain) was sequenced during a study of T-cell reconstitution after alpha-beta-depleted transplantation in children. Using unique molecular identifiers, the investigators prepared the TCRbeta library. Each CDR3 protein is one row after TCRdb ran MiXCR on the PCR reads. Of some 450,000 distinct CDR3 sequences detected, 43% appear once; the ten largest clones hold 27%. The CDR3 contains 14 residues. The germline V and J ends were trimmed by 6 bases and 0 bases, with 14 bases remaining between them. The V gene's germline CDR1 is DFQATT and CDR2 SNEGSKA (reference sequence). This clonotype was obtained from a girl aged 2-10 years with aplastic anemia, due to receive a stem cell transplant. Sequencing used PBMCs, obtained before TCRalphabeta/CD19-depleted stem cell transplant. J is TRBJ1-1 and V is TRBV20-1; D gene unclear. Here the CDR3 reads CSAPPPSMNTEAFF. The CDR3 DNA reads TGCAGTGCCCCGCCTCCCTCAATGAACACTGAAGCTTTCTTT.